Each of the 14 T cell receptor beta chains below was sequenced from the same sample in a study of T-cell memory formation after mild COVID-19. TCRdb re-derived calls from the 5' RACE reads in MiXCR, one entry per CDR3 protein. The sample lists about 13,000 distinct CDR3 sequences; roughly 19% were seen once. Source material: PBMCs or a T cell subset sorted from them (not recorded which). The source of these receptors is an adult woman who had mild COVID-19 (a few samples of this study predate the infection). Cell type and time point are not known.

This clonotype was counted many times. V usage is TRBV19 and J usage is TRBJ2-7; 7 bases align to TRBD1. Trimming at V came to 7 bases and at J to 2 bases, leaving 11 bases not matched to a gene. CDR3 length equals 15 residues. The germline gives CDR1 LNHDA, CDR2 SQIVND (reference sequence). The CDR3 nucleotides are TGTGCCAGTACCGCCGGGACAGCCATCCCCTACGAGCAGTACTTC. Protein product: CASTAGTAIPYEQYF.

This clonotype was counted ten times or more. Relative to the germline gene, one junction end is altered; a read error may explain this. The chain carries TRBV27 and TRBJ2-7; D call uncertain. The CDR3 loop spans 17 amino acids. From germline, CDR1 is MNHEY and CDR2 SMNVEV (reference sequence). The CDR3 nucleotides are TGTGCCAGCAGTCTATCTTCCGGACGCCCGAGCTCCTACGAGCAGTACTTC. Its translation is CASSLSSGRPSSYEQYF.

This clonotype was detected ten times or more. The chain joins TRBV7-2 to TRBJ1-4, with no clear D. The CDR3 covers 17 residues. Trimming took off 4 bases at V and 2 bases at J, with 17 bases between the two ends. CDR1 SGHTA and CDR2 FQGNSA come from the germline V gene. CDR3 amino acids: CASSSTVSGATNEKLFF. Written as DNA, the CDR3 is TGTGCCAGCAGCTCCACCGTGTCCGGCGCCACTAATGAAAAACTGTTTTTT.

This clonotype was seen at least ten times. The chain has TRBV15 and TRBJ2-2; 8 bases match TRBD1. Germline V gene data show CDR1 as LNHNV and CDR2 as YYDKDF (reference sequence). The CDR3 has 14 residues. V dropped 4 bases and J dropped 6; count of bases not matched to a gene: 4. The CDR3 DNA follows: TGTGCCACCAGCAAAGACAGGGGAGCCGGGGAGCTGTTTTTT. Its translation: CATSKDRGAGELFF. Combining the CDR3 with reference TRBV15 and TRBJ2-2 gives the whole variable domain DAMVIQNPRYQVTQFGKPVTLSCSQTLNHNVMYWYQQKSSQAPKLLFHYYDKDFNNEADTPDNFQSRRPNTSFCFLDIRSPGLGDTAMYLCATSKDRGAGELFFGEGSRLTVL.

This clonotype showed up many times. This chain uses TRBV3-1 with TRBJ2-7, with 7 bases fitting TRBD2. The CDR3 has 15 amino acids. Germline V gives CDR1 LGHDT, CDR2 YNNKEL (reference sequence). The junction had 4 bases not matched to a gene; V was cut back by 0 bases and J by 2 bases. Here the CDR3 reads CASSQDPLAAYEQYF. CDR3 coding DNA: TGTGCCAGCAGCCAAGATCCGCTAGCGGCCTACGAGCAGTACTTC.

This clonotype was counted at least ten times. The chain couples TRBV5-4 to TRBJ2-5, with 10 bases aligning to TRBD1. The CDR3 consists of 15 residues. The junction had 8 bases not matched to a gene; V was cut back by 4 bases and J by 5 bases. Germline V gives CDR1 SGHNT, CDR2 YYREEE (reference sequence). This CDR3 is CASSLRQGARETQYF. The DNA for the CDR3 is TGTGCCAGCAGCCTAAGACAGGGGGCTCGCGAGACCCAGTACTTC.

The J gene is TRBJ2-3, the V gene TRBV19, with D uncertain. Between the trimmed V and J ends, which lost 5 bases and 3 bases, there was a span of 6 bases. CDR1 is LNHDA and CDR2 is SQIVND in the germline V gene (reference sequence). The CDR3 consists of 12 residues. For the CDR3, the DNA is TGTGCCAGTAGTTTGAGAACAGATACGCAGTATTTT. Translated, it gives CASSLRTDTQYF.

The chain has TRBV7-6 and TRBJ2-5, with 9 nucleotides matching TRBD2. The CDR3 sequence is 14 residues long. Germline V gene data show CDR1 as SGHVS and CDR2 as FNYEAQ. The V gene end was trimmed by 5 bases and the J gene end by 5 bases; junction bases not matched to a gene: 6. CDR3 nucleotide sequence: TGTGCCAGCAGCCCCCGGACTAGCGCGGAGACCCAGTACTTC. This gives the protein CASSPRTSAETQYF.

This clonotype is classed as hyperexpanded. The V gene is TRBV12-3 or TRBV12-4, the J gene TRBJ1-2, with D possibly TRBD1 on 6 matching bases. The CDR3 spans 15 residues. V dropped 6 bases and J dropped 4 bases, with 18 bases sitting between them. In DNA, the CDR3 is TGTGCCAGCAGCTCCGACAGGAAACCCTCCTATGGCTACACCTTC. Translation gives CASSSDRKPSYGYTF.

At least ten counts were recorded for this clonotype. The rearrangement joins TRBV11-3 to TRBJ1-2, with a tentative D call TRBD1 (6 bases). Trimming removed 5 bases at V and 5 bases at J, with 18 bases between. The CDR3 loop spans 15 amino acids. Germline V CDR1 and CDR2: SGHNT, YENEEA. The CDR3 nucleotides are TGTGCCAGCAGCCCATCGTGGCGGGGGGCGTATGGCTACACCTTC. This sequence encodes CASSPSWRGAYGYTF.

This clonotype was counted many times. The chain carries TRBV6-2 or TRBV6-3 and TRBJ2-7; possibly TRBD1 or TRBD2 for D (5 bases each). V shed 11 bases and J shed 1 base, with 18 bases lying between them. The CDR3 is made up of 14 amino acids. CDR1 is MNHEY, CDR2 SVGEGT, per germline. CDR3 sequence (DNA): TGTGCCTCCATGTTACGGGGCGGATCCTACGAGCAGTACTTC. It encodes CASMLRGGSYEQYF.

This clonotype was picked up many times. CDR3 in amino acids: CARTGDTDTQYF. Written as DNA, the CDR3 is TGTGCCAGGACAGGAGACACAGATACGCAGTATTTT. The rearrangement links TRBV25-1 to TRBJ2-3, with D possibly matching TRBD1 (6 bases). CDR3 size: 12 residues. Germline lookup yields CDR1 MGHDK and CDR2 SYGVNS. V lost 9 bases to trimming and J lost 2 bases, with 9 bases between them.

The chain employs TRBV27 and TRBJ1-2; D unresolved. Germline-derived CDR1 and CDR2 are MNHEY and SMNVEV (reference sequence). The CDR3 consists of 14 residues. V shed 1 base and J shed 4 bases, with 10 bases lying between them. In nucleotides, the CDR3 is TGTGCCAGCAGTTTATACAGAGCAGGCTATGGCTACACCTTC. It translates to CASSLYRAGYGYTF.

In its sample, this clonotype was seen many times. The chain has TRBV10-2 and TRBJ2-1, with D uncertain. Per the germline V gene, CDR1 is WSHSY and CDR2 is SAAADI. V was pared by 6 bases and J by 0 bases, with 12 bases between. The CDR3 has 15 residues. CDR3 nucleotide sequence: TGCGCCAGCAGGCAGGAGCGAAGCTCCTACAATGAGCAGTTCTTC. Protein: CASRQERSSYNEQFF.